The sequence of this T cell receptor (beta chain) was determined in a study of early T cells in non-severe SARS-CoV-2 infection. TCRdb called the 5' RACE reads again in MiXCR, with one record for every CDR3 protein. In the table there are about 50,000 distinct CDR3 sequences, 8% to 13% of which are singletons. The table lists this clonotype with many counts. The ends were cut back, 4 bases at V and 3 bases at J, with 16 bases in the middle. The CDR3 contains 17 residues. The germline gives CDR1 MNHEY, CDR2 SVGAGI. The chain carries TRBV6-5 and TRBJ2-6; D assignment may be TRBD1 or TRBD2 (5 bases each). This clonotype was sampled from an adult who was a healthcare worker with PCR-confirmed SARS-CoV-2 infection or an uninfected control (not recorded which). Sequenced sample: whole blood. CDR3 protein: CASSSAAGTSGANVLTF. In nucleotides, the CDR3 is TGTGCCAGCAGTTCCGCGGCAGGGACCAGTGGGGCCAACGTCCTGACTTTC.